Following are 17 T cell receptor beta chains from one sample sequenced in a study of technical replicates of blood from a few donors (dated 2017 in TCRdb). The library was built by means of the immunoSEQ multiplex PCR assay. This is the immuneACCESS table as TCRdb keeps it, with only in-frame sequences that have V and J called. A part of the clones is gone; compared with another copy, unresolved V genes explain less than half, and the rest is unexplained. The sample profile shows about 81,000 clones; roughly four fifths of them were found once. The top ten constitute about 4% of the sample. What was sequenced was PBMCs. These TCRs come from a human donor in good health. Some clones in this sample may be carry-over from other donors' samples.

The chain couples TRBV6-1 to TRBJ2-7, with 11 bases lining up with TRBD2. The CDR3 loop spans 14 amino acids. The trim removed 4 bases at V and 4 bases at J, leaving 3 bases unmatched. The germline gives CDR1 MNHNS, CDR2 SASEGT. CDR3 DNA: TGTGCCAGCAGTGCACTAGCGGGAGCTTACGAGCAGTACTTC. It encodes CASSALAGAYEQYF.

V gene TRBV13 combines with J gene TRBJ2-6, with TRBD1 matching 10 bases. The CDR3 contains 18 residues. Germline V gene data show CDR1 as PRHDT and CDR2 as FYEKMQ (reference sequence). V lost 3 bases, J lost 2 bases, and 7 bases stayed unmatched. The CDR3 DNA reads TGTGCCAGCAGCTTGTGGACAGGGGGACTCCCTGGGGCCAACGTCCTGACTTTC. Its translation: CASSLWTGGLPGANVLTF.

The J gene is TRBJ2-1, the V gene TRBV19; no clear D gene. From germline, CDR1 is LNHDA and CDR2 SQIVND (reference sequence). This CDR3 is built from 14 residues. The V gene lost 3 bases and the J gene lost 0 bases, with 6 bases spanning the gap. The CDR3 region is CASSIAGSYNEQFF. The CDR3 DNA reads TGTGCCAGTAGTATTGCAGGCTCCTACAATGAGCAGTTCTTC.

This chain links TRBV6-6 with TRBJ2-1; perhaps TRBD2 as D (6 bases). Germline V CDR1 and CDR2: MNHNY, SVGAGI (reference sequence). Trimming removed 10 bases at V and 5 bases at J, with 18 bases between. CDR3 length: 14 amino acids. The CDR3 DNA reads as TGTGCCACCCGGGAGCCGTGGGAGGACAATGAGCAGTTCTTC. This sequence encodes CATREPWEDNEQFF.

This clone was observed a handful of times. The chain links TRBV7-9 to TRBJ2-2; 7 bases fit TRBD2. The junction had 6 bases not matched to a gene; V was cut back by 3 bases and J by 5 bases. Per germline, CDR1 SEHNR and CDR2 FQNEAQ (reference sequence). CDR3 size: 15 residues. The DNA of the CDR3 is TGTGCCAGCAGCTTTGAGGGAGGGCCTACCGGGGAGCTGTTTTTT. This translates into CASSFEGGPTGELFF.

V gene TRBV7-9 combines with J gene TRBJ2-1; a weak D match, TRBD2 (5 bases). Trimming took 5 bases from V and 5 from J, leaving 16 bases between them. CDR3 length: 15 amino acids. CDR1 is SEHNR, CDR2 FQNEAQ, per germline (reference sequence). CDR3 in DNA: TGTGCCAGCAGCCCCGTGGCGGGTATTCACAATGAGCAGTTCTTC. Residues: CASSPVAGIHNEQFF.

The chain links TRBV30 to TRBJ2-3; weak D call: TRBD2 (6 bases). Germline CDR1 and CDR2: GTSNPN and SVGIG (reference sequence). V was trimmed by 4 bases and J by 7 bases, leaving 12 bases between them. The CDR3 runs to 12 residues. The CDR3 protein is CAWMAGLYTQYF. The DNA of the CDR3 is TGTGCCTGGATGGCGGGGTTGTATACGCAGTATTTT. Full variable domain (rest looked up from reference TRBV30 and TRBJ2-3): SQTIHQWPATLVQPVGSPLSLECTVEGTSNPNLYWYRQAAGRGLQLLFYSVGIGQISSEVPQNLSASRPQDRQFILSSKKLLLSDSGFYLCAWMAGLYTQYFGPGTRLTVL.

This clone occurred a few times. The chain combines TRBV6-5 with TRBJ1-1, with 8 positions matching TRBD1. This CDR3 has 15 residues. The V segment lost 0 bases and the J segment 4 bases; nucleotides outside the gene matches: 4. Per the germline V gene, CDR1 is MNHEY and CDR2 is SVGAGI. This CDR3 reads CASSYSGQVRTEAFF. CDR3 in DNA: TGTGCCAGCAGTTACTCGGGACAGGTGCGCACTGAAGCTTTCTTT.

This chain links TRBV5-1 with TRBJ2-5; possible D gene TRBD2, 6 bases. Trimming removed 0 bases at V and 0 bases at J, with 12 bases between. The CDR3 length is 16 residues. The V gene's germline CDR1 is SGHRS and CDR2 YFSETQ. The CDR3 sequence is CASSLDAGRYQETQYF. DNA of the CDR3: TGCGCCAGCAGCTTGGACGCGGGACGGTACCAAGAGACCCAGTACTTC.

The chain carries TRBV18 and TRBJ1-5; 7 positions agree with TRBD1. Germline lookup yields CDR1 KGHSH and CDR2 LQKENI. With 6 bases clipped from V and 0 bases from J, the junction kept 5 bases outside the gene matches. CDR3 length equals 15 residues. CDR3 loop: CASSLGQSSNQPQHF. In nucleotides, the CDR3 is TGTGCCAGCTCCCTGGGACAGAGTAGCAATCAGCCCCAGCATTTT.

The V call is TRBV10-3, the J call TRBJ2-3, with 7 bases matching TRBD1. The CDR3 runs 13 residues. Germline V lookup: CDR1 ENHRY, CDR2 SYGVKD. The V segment lost 7 bases and the J segment 2 bases; nucleotides outside the gene matches: 3. The CDR3 is CAITGTATDTQYF. CDR3 nucleotide sequence: TGTGCCATCACAGGGACAGCCACAGATACGCAGTATTTT.

The chain employs TRBV7-6 and TRBJ2-5; 10 bases agree with TRBD2. Germline V CDR1 and CDR2: SGHVS, FNYEAQ. This CDR3 spans 19 amino acids. V trimming: 1 base; J trimming: 2 bases; junction bases outside the gene matches: 13. The CDR3 region has the DNA TGTGCCAGCAGCTTAGGATTAGCAAGCCTAGCGGGGGTACAAGAGACCCAGTACTTC. Its protein product is CASSLGLASLAGVQETQYF.

The chain joins TRBV5-1 to TRBJ1-6; D is possibly TRBD1 (5 bases). From germline, CDR1 is SGHRS and CDR2 YFSETQ. The CDR3 runs 14 residues. Trimming took off 0 bases at V and 10 bases at J, with 11 bases between the two ends. The CDR3 spells CASSLGGGESPLHF. The CDR3 bases are TGCGCCAGCAGCTTGGGCGGAGGGGAATCACCCCTCCACTTT.

This CDR3 is CASSSRAGVAYEQYF. CDR3 DNA: TGTGCCAGCAGCTCCCGAGCGGGAGTGGCCTACGAGCAGTACTTC. The chain links TRBV7-2 to TRBJ2-7; 8 nucleotides agree with TRBD2. V shed 4 bases, J shed 2 bases, and the junction held 7 bases outside the gene matches. The CDR3 is 15 amino acids. Germline V gene sequence: CDR1 SGHTA, CDR2 FQGNSA.

The genes are TRBV30 and TRBJ2-7; the D is unclear. Germline assignment: CDR1 GTSNPN and CDR2 SVGIG (reference sequence). V was trimmed by 0 bases and J by 3 bases, leaving 6 bases between them. This CDR3 contains 12 residues. DNA of the CDR3: TGTGCCTGGAGTGTTGGCAGCTACGAGCAGTACTTC. Protein: CAWSVGSYEQYF. The full variable domain, completed using reference TRBV30 and TRBJ2-7, is SQTIHQWPATLVQPVGSPLSLECTVEGTSNPNLYWYRQAAGRGLQLLFYSVGIGQISSEVPQNLSASRPQDRQFILSSKKLLLSDSGFYLCAWSVGSYEQYFGPGTRLTVT.

The gene calls are TRBV5-1 and TRBJ1-4, with D possibly being TRBD1 (5 bases). With 0 bases removed from V and 3 bases from J, the gap between germline ends came to 9 bases. The germline gives CDR1 SGHRS, CDR2 YFSETQ. CDR3 size: 15 residues. The CDR3, as DNA: TGCGCCAGCAGCTTGGAGGGGCTACCTAATGAAAAACTGTTTTTT. Protein: CASSLEGLPNEKLFF.

This clone has just a few counts. The rearrangement joins TRBV29-1 to TRBJ1-1; 8 bases line up with TRBD1. With V trimmed by 4 bases and J by 10 bases, 2 bases remained unmatched. CDR1 SQVTM and CDR2 ANQGSEA come from the germline V gene. The CDR3 spans 10 residues. This chain's CDR3 is CSVGQGIAFF. The CDR3 bases are TGCAGCGTTGGACAGGGGATAGCTTTCTTT.